This T cell receptor beta chain is from a study of blood T cell repertoires in COVID-19 (dated by TCRdb to 2018 to 2021). Notes on the research overall: Collaborator samples came from the United States, Italy and Spain and covered acute and convalescent phases of COVID-19. The material from the prospective study consisted of cDNA or gDNA derived from T cells, B-cell-depleted T cells, or PBMCs. Nearly every sample came with metadata listing a de-identified subject ID, COVID-19 status, age in years and sex. Subjects who had been exposed to COVID-19, were actively infected with it, or had recovered from it provided the deeply sampled blood TCRbeta repertoires that made up the dataset. A freely available public database, intended as a resource for researchers studying the immune response to SARS-CoV-2, is where the repertoires were released. Where HLA class I and class II types were available, the types were taken from metadata supplied by the sample provider, not from assay-based typing. The samples were drawn from the first 160 participants of the ongoing ImmuneRACE study and from 1,254 subjects provided by 6 global collaborators.

TCRbeta CDR3 regions were amplified from genomic DNA by means of the immunoSEQ Assay, a bias-controlled multiplex PCR. Per the source publication's procedure: Within the assay, amplification of reference gene primers was used to estimate how many nucleated cells each sample contained. To quantify the absolute abundance of each unique TCRbeta CDR3 rearrangement, sequence reads were collapsed and filtered. For each sample, productive Simpson clonality was calculated as the square root of Simpson's diversity index across productive rearrangements. This is the immuneACCESS table as TCRdb keeps it, with only in-frame sequences that have V and J called. A part of the clones is gone; compared with another copy, unresolved V genes explain less than half, and the rest is unexplained. Clone size and V and J calls were adopted from that table, with D and trimming inferred from the DNA. The sample includes 200,000 to 250,000 clones, with about 90% observed a single time. Roughly 10% of the sample belongs to the ten largest clones.

Concerning this clone: Its antigen is unknown. Nothing much larger sits one base from this clone, and base qualities are not available.

Participants in the prospective study were enrolled through a virtual design, were aged about 18 to 100 years, and lived in 24 United States geographic areas. In the prospective study, cohorts were assigned on the basis of participant-reported clinical history obtained from a screening survey and a study questionnaire. Recovered participants in ImmuneRACE Cohort 3 were defined as having two consecutive negative NP/OP PCR tests, clearance from a healthcare professional, or resolution of symptoms. In the prospective study, mobile phlebotomists collected whole blood, serum and a nasopharyngeal or oropharyngeal swab from each participant. Participants in the prospective study had the option to provide additional blood draws and questionnaires over a 2-month period. Before DNA extraction, blood samples from the prospective study were shipped at room temperature or frozen. The V end gives up 4 bases and the J end 6 bases, leaving 2 bases in the junction not matched to a gene. Taken from the germline V gene (reference sequence), the CDR1 and CDR2 loops are MNHEY and SMNVEV. The CDR3, from cysteine to phenylalanine, totals 13 residues. The CDR3 DNA has 39 bases and is translated from base 1.

What the authors observed across the whole study: Clinical and demographic metadata were provided uncurated, with the amount varying by source and participant.

Recombination joined TRBV27 with TRBJ2-7, with TRBD1 identical over 11 junction bases. The sequenced sample was PBMCs or T cells enriched from blood (not recorded which). This TCR derives from a young man who had recovered from COVID-19. CDR3 region: CASSSGTGGEQYF. The nucleotides read TGTGCCAGCAGTTCCGGGACAGGGGGCGAGCAGTACTTC.